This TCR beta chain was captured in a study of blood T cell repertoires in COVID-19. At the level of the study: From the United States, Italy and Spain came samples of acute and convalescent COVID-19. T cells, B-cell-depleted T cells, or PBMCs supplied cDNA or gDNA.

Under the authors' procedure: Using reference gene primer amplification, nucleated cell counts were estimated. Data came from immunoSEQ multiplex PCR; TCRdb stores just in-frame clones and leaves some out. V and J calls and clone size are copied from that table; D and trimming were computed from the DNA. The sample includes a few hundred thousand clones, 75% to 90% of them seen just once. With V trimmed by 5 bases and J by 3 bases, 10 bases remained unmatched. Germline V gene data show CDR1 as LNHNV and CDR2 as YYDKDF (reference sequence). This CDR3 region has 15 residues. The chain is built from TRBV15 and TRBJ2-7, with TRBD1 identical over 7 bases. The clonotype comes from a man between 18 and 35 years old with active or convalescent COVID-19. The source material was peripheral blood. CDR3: CATSLSRQGLYEQYF. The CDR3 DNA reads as TGTGCCACCAGCTTATCGAGACAGGGCCTCTACGAGCAGTACTTC.